Detailed here is one TCR beta chain. It has no known antigen specificity. For sequencing, an Illumina HiSeq 2000 was employed. 5'RACE template switching, by which a universal primer site and unique molecular identifiers were added, was used to make TCR beta cDNA libraries. cDNA synthesis was primed from the TCR beta constant segment and was followed by two successive PCR amplification steps. For the original study's pipeline: MIGEC handled demultiplexing of the reads and grouping by UMI, while MiTCR was used to assemble and quantify clonotypes. To exclude erroneous sequences, only TCR cDNA sequences supported by at least two reads were retained. The tcR package was used for downstream repertoire analysis, with clonotypes matched between fractions based on CDR3 nucleotide sequence plus V segment. VDJmatch was used to annotate antigen specificity against VDJdb, with one amino acid substitution allowed in CDR3. After the reads were reprocessed by TCRdb, one entry was made per CDR3 protein sequence, with no DNA. What appears here as the V and J calls and clone size reflects TCRdb's work, not the paper's. This sample's clone table shows 400,000 to 450,000 distinct CDR3 sequences. The ten largest clones take up 6% to 9.5% of the sample.

According to the germline V gene (reference sequence), CDR1 reads DFQATT and CDR2 reads SNEGSKA. The CDR3 numbers 13 residues from cysteine through phenylalanine. The coding DNA is unavailable. A commercial ELISA kit detecting HCMV-specific IgG in serum was used to determine HCMV serostatus. Ficoll density gradient centrifugation was used to isolate peripheral blood mononuclear cells from blood. This sample is drawn from a study of T cells expressing NK-cell markers (dated by TCRdb to the early 2020s). For the study in its entirety: In sorted CD3+CD56+NKG2C+, CD3+CD56+NKG2C- and CD3+CD56-NKG2C+ T-cell subsets from eight donors, TCR beta-chain repertoires were profiled. Seven of the eight sequenced donors were HCMV-seropositive and one was HCMV-seronegative. The study sequenced eight donors, all healthy volunteers chosen at random: three men and five women. Libraries were sequenced as 2 x 150 bp reads on Illumina HiSeq 2000/2500, MiSeq or NextSeq.

What the authors observed across the whole study: Whether the expanded NKG2C-expressing T cell clones were specific for HCMV antigens remained unclear. Those dominant clonotypes were again the most abundant among CD3+CD56-NKG2C+ cells in a few donors, at about 25-65%. In six donors, the dominant CD3+CD56+NKG2C+ clonotypes ranked among the top 10 CD8+ clonotypes, making up about 1.0-8% of CD8+ T cells.

This clonotype was obtained from a woman aged 18-69 years in good health. The sample taken for sequencing was blood T cells: a sorted CD56 or NKG2C T cell subset, CD4+ or CD8+ T cells, or bulk PBMC T cells (not recorded which). The chain links TRBV20-1 with TRBJ1-2. Here the CDR3 is given as CSARSSASYGYTF.